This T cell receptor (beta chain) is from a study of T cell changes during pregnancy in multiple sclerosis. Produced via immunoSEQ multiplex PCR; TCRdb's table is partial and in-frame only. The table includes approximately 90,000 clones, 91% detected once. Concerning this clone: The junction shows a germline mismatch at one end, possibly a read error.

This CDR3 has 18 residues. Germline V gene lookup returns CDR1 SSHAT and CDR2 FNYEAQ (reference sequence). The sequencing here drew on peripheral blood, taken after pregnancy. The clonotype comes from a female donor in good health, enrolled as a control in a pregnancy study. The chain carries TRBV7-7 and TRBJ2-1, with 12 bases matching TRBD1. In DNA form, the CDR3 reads TGTGCTAGCAGCTCCGGATACCTCGGGACAGGGGGCCACAATGAGCAGTTCTTC. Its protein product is CASSSGYLGTGGHNEQFF.